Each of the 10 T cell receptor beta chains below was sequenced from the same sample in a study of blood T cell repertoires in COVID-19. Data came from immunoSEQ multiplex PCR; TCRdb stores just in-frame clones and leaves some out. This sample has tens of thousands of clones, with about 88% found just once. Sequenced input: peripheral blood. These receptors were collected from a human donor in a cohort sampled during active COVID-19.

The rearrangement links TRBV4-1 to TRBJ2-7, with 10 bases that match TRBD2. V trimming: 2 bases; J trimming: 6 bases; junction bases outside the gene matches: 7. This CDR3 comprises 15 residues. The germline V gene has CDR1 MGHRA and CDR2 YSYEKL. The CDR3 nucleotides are TGCGCCAGCAGCCAACTAGCGGGAGAAGGTCGCGAGCAGTACTTC. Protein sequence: CASSQLAGEGREQYF.

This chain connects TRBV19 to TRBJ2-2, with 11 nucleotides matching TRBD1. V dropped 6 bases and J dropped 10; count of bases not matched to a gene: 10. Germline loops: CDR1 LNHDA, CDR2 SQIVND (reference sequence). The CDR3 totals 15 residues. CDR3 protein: CASRRGQGGLKELFF. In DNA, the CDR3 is TGTGCCAGTAGGCGGGGACAGGGGGGGTTGAAGGAGCTGTTTTTT.

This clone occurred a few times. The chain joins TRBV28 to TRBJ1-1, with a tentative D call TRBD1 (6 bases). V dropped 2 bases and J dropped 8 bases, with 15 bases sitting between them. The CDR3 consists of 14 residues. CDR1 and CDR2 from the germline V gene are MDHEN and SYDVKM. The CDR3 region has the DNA TGTGCCAGCAGTTTACCACTCACAGGGAGAGAAGCTTTCTTT. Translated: CASSLPLTGREAFF.

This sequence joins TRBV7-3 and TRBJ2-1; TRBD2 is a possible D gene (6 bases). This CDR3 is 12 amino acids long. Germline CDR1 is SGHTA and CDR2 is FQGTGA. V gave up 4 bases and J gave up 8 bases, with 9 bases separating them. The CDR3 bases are TGTGCCAGCAGCTCCTCGGGAGATGAGCAGTTCTTC. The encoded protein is CASSSSGDEQFF.

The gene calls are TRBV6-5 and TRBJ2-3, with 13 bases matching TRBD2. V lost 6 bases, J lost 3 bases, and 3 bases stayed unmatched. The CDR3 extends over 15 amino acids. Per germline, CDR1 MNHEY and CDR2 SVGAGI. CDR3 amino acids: CASSMTSGRTDTQYF. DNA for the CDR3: TGTGCCAGCAGCATGACTAGCGGGAGGACAGATACGCAGTATTTT.

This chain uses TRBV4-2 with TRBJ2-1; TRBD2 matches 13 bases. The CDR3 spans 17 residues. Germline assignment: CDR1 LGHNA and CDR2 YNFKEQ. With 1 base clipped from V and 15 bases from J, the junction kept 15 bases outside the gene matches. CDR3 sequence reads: CASSQGATGTSGTKLFF. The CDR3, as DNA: TGTGCCAGCAGCCAAGGGGCCACTGGGACTAGCGGGACTAAGCTGTTCTTC.

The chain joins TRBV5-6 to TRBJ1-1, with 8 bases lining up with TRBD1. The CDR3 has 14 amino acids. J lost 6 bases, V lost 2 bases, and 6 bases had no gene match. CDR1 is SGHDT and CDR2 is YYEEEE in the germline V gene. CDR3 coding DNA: TGTGCCAGCAGCTTCCAGGGGGCTGAAGCTGAAGCTTTCTTT. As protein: CASSFQGAEAEAFF. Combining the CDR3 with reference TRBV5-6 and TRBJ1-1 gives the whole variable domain DAGVTQSPTHLIKTRGQQVTLRCSPKSGHDTVSWYQQALGQGPQFIFQYYEEEERQRGNFPDRFSGHQFPNYSSELNVNALLLGDSALYLCASSFQGAEAEAFFGQGTRLTVV.

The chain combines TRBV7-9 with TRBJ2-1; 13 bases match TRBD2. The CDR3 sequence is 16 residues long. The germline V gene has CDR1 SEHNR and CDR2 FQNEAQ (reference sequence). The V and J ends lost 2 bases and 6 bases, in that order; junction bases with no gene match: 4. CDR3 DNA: TGTGCCAGCAGCTTACCGGGACTAGCGGGGCCCAATGAGCAGTTCTTC. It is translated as CASSLPGLAGPNEQFF.

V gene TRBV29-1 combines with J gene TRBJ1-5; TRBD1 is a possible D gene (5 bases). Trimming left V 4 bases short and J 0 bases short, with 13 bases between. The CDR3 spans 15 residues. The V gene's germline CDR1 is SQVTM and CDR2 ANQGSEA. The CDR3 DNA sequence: TGCAGCGTTGGTGGGGGGGGGTATAGCAATCAGCCCCAGCATTTT. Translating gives CSVGGGGYSNQPQHF.

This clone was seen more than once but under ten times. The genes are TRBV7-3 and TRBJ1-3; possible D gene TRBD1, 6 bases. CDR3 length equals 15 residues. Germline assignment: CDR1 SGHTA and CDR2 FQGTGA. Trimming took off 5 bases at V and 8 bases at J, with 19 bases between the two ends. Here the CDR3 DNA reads TGTGCCAGCAGCCCGGAGGCGGCGGGGGGGCACACCATATATTTT. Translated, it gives CASSPEAAGGHTIYF.